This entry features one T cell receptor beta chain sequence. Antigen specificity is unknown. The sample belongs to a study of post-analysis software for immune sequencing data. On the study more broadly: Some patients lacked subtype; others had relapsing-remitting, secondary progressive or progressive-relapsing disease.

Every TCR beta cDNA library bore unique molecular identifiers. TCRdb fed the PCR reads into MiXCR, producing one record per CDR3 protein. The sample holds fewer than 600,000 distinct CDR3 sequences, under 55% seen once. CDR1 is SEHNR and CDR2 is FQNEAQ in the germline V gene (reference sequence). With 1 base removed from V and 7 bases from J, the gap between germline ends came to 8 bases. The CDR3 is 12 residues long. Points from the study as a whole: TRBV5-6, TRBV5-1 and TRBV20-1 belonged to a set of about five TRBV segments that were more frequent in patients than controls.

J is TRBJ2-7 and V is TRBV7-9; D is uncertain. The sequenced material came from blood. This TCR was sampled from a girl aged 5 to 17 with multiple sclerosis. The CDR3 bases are TGTGCCAGCAGCTTAGTAGAGGAGGAGCAGTACTTC. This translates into CASSLVEEEQYF.